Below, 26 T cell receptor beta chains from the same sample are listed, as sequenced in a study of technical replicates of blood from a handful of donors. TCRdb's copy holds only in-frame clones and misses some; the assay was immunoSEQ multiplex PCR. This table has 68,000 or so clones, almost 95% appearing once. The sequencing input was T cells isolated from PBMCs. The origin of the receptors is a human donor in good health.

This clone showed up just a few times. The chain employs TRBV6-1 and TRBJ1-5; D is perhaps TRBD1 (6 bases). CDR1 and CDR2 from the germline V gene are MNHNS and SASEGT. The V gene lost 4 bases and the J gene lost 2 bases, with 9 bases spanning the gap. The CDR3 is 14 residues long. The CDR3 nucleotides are TGTGCCAGCAGTGGGACAGATGGCAATCAGCCCCAGCATTTT. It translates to CASSGTDGNQPQHF.

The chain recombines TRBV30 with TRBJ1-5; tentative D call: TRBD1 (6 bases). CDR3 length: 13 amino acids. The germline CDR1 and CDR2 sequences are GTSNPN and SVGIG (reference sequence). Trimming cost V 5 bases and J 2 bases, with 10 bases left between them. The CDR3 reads CAWANRGNQPQHF. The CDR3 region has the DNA TGTGCCTGGGCGAACAGGGGCAATCAGCCCCAGCATTTT.

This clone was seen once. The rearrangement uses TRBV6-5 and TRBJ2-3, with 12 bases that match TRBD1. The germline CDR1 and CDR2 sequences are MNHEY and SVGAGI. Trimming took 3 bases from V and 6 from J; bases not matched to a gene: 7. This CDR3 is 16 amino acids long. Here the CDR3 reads CASSYPGTGGGDTQYF. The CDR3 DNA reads TGTGCCAGCAGTTATCCCGGGACAGGGGGCGGCGATACGCAGTATTTT.

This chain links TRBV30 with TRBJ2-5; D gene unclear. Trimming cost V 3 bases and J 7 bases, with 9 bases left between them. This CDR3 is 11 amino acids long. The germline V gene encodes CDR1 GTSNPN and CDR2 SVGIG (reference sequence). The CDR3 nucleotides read TGTGCCTGGAGCGCCTCGGGGACCCAGTACTTC. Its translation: CAWSASGTQYF.

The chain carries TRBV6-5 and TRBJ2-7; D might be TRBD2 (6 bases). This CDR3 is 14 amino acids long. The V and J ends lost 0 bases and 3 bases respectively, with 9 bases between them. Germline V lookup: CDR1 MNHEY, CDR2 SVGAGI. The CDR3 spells CASSYSGLLYEQYF. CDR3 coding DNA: TGTGCCAGCAGTTACTCGGGACTCCTCTACGAGCAGTACTTC.

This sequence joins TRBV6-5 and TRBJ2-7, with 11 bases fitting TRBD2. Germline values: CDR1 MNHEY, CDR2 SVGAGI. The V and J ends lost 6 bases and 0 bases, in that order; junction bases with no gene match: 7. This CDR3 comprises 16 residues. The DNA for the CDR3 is TGTGCCAGCAGGTACGGGACTAGCGGCAGCTCCTACGAGCAGTACTTC. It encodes CASRYGTSGSSYEQYF.

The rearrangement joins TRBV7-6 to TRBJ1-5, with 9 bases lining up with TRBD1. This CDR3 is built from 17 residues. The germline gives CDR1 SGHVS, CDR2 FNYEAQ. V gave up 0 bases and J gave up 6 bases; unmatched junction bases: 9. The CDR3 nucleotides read TGTGCCAGCAGCTTAGCCGGGACAGGGCGCCCACCTCAGCCCCAGCATTTT. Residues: CASSLAGTGRPPQPQHF.

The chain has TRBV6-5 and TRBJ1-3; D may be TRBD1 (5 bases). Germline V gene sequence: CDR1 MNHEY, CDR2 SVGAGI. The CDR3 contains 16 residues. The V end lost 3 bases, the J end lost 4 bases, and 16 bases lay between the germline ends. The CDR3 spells CASSYSRVAPGNTIYF. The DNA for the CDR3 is TGTGCCAGCAGTTATTCCAGGGTGGCACCAGGAAACACCATATATTTT.

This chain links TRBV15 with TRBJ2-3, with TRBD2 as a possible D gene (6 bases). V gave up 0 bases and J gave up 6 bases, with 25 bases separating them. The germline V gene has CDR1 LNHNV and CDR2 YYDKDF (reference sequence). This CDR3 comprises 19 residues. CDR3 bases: TGTGCCACCAGCAGAGATAGAACTAAGGGACTCCCAACCTGGGATACGCAGTATTTT. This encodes CATSRDRTKGLPTWDTQYF.

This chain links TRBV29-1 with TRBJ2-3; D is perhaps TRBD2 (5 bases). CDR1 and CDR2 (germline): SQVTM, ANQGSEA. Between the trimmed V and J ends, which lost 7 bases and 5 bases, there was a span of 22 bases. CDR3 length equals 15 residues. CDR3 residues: CSAVPGSFLGDTQYF. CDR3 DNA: TGCAGCGCCGTACCGGGGTCCTTCCTCGGAGATACGCAGTATTTT.

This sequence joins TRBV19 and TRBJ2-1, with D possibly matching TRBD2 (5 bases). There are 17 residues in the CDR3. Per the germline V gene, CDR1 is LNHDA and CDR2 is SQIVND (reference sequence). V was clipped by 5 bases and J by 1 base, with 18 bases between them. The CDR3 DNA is TGTGCCAGTAGTCCCGACTACGAGGGCCCATCCTACAATGAGCAGTTCTTC. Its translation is CASSPDYEGPSYNEQFF.

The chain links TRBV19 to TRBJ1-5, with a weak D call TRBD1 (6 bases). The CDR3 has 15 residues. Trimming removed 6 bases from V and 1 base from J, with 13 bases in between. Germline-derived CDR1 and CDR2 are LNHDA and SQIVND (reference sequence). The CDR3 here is CASRGGALSNQPQHF. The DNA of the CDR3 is TGTGCCAGTAGAGGGGGGGCTTTGAGCAATCAGCCCCAGCATTTT.

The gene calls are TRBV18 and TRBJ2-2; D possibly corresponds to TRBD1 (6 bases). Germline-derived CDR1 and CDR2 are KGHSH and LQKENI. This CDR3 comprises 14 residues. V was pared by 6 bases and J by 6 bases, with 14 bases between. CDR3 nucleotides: TGTGCCAGCTCGCTTTCACAGGGATCCGGGGAGCTGTTTTTT. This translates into CASSLSQGSGELFF.

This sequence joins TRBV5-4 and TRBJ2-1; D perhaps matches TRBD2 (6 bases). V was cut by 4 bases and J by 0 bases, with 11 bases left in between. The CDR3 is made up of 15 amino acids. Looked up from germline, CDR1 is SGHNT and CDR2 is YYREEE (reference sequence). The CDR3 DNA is TGTGCCAGCAGCCCCACGACTAGCTCCTACAATGAGCAGTTCTTC. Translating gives CASSPTTSSYNEQFF.

CDR3 protein: CASGGTLYSTDTQYF. CDR3 sequence (DNA): TGTGCCAGCGGAGGAACTTTGTATAGCACAGATACGCAGTATTTT. The rearrangement joins TRBV6-5 to TRBJ2-3; D perhaps matches TRBD2 (5 bases). The CDR3 has 15 amino acids. Germline lookup yields CDR1 MNHEY and CDR2 SVGAGI. V lost 8 bases and J lost 0, with 15 bases in between.

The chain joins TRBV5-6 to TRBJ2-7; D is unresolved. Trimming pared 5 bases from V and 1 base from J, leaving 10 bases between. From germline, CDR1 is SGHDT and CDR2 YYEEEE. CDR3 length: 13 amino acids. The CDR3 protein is CASRTRNSYEQYF. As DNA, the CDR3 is TGTGCCAGCAGGACACGGAATTCCTACGAGCAGTACTTC.

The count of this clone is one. The CDR3 reads CAISATGENQPQHF. DNA of the CDR3: TGTGCCATCTCCGCGACAGGGGAAAATCAGCCCCAGCATTTT. The V and J genes are TRBV10-3 and TRBJ1-5; TRBD1 matches at 8 bases. J gave up 4 bases and V 8 bases, and 7 bases lay outside the gene matches. The CDR3 runs 14 residues. Germline-derived CDR1 and CDR2 are ENHRY and SYGVKD.

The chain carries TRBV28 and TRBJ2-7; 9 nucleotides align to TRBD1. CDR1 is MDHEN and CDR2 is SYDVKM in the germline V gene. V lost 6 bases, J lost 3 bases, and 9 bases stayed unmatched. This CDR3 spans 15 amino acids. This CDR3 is CASSSPGQGFYEQYF. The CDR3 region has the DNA TGTGCCAGCAGCAGTCCGGGACAGGGATTCTACGAGCAGTACTTC.

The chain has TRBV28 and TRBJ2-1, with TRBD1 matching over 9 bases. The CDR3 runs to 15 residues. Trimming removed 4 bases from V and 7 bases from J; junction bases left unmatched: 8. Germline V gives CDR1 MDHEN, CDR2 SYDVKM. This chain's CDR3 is CASSSRDRAGNEQFF. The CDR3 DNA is TGTGCCAGCAGTTCCCGGGACAGGGCTGGAAATGAGCAGTTCTTC.

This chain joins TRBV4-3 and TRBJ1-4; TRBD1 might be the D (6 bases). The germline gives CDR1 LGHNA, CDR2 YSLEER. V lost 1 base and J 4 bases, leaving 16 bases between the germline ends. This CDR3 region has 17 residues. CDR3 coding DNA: TGCGCCAGCAGCCAAGTGATGGGCCAGGGGAGTAATGAAAAACTGTTTTTT. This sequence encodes CASSQVMGQGSNEKLFF.

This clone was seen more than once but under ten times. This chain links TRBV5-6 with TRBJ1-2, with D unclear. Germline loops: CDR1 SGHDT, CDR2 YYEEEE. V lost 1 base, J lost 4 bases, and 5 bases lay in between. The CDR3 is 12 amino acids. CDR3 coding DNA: TGTGCCAGCAGCTTGACCAGCTATGGCTACACCTTC. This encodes CASSLTSYGYTF.

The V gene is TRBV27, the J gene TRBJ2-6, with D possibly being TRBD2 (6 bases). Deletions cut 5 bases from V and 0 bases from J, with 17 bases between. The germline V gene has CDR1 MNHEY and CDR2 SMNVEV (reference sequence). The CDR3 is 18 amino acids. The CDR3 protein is CASSLNLGGNSGANVLTF. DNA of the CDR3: TGTGCCAGCAGTCTAAACCTCGGAGGGAACTCTGGGGCCAACGTCCTGACTTTC.

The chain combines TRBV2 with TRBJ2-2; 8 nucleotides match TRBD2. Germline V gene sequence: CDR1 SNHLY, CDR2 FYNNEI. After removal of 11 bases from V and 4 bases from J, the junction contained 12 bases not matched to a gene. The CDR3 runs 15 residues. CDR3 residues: CALRGGRTPTGELFF. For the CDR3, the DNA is TGTGCCTTGCGGGGCGGGAGGACCCCCACCGGGGAGCTGTTTTTT. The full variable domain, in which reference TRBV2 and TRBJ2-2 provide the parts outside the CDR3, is EPEVTQTPSHQVTQMGQEVILRCVPISNHLYFYWYRQILGQKVEFLVSFYNNEISEKSEIFDDQFSVERPDGSNFTLKIRSTKLEDSAMYFCALRGGRTPTGELFFGEGSRLTVL.

The CDR3 reads CASSSTGTGIYEQYF. DNA for the CDR3: TGTGCCAGCAGCTCGACAGGGACAGGGATCTACGAGCAGTACTTC. The chain carries TRBV7-9 and TRBJ2-7, with TRBD1 matching 9 bases. The germline gives CDR1 SEHNR, CDR2 FQNEAQ (reference sequence). This CDR3 region has 15 residues. Trimming cost V 4 bases and J 3 bases; bases outside gene matches: 7.

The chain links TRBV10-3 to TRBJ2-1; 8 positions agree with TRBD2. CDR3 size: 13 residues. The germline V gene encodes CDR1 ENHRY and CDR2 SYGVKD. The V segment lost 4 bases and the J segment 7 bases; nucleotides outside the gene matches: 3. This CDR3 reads CAISGSGINEQFF. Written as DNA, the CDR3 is TGTGCCATCAGTGGTAGCGGGATTAATGAGCAGTTCTTC.

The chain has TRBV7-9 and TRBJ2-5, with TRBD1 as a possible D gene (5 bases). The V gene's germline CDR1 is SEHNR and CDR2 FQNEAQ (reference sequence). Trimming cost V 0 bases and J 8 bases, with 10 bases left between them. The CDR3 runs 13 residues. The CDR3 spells CASSLAQGITQYF. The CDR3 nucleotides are TGTGCCAGCAGCTTAGCTCAGGGCATTACCCAGTACTTC.